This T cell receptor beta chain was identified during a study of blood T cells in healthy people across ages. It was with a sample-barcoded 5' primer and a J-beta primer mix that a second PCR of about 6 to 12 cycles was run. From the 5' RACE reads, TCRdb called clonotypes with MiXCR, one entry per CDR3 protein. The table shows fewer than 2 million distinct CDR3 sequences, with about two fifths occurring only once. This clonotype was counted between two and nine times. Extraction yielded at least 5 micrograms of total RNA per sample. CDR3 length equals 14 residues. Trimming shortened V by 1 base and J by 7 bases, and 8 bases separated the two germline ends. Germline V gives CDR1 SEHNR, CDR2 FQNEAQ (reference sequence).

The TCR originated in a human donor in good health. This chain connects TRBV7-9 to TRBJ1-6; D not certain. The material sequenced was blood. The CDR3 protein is CASSLEGKNSPLHF. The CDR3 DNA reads TGTGCCAGCAGCTTAGAAGGGAAGAATTCACCCCTCCACTTT. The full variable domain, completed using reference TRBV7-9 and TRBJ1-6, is DTGVSQNPRHKITKRGQNVTFRCDPISEHNRLYWYRQTLGQGPEFLTYFQNEAQLEKSRLLSDRFSAERPKGSFSTLEIQRTEQGDSAMYLCASSLEGKNSPLHFGNGTRLTVT.